This T cell receptor beta chain was retrieved from a study of blood T cells in healthy people across ages. The sample holds one count of this clonotype. Its antigen is unidentified. This CDR3 spans 14 amino acids. With 8 bases clipped from V and 9 bases from J, the junction kept 5 bases outside the gene matches. Findings of the study overall: The CMV status of each donor remained undetermined, and this could have confounded shifts in expanded clonotypes.

A sample-barcoded 5' primer and a J-beta primer mix were used in a second PCR of roughly 6 to 12 cycles. Using its own MiXCR run on the 5' RACE reads, TCRdb lists one record per CDR3 protein. The table has some 780,000 distinct CDR3 sequences, about 61% seen once. Per-sample yields of isolated PBMCs were at least 6 million. J is TRBJ2-1 and V is TRBV12-3 or TRBV12-4; 15 bases line up with TRBD2. The sequencing sample was made of blood. The TCR originated in a man in his forties in good health. The chain's CDR3 is CASGGLAGGGEQFF. The CDR3 bases are TGTGCCAGCGGGGGACTAGCGGGGGGCGGTGAGCAGTTCTTC.